Sequencing of this T cell receptor (beta chain) was carried out in a study of T cell responses to AZD1222 COVID-19 vaccine. Study results and limitations: None of the repertoires were sampled until the peak T cell response had passed.

This CDR3 has 16 amino acids. CDR1 is SGHTA and CDR2 is FQGNSA in the germline V gene. Trimming shortened V by 1 base and J by 4 bases, and 16 bases separated the two germline ends. A word on this clone: What it binds is not known.

Assay used: immunoSEQ multiplex PCR; TCRdb lists only in-frame clones, some missing. The table includes around 130,000 clones, about 90% detected once. The chain joins TRBV7-2 to TRBJ1-2, with D possibly being TRBD1 (6 bases). Sequences were derived from peripheral blood, sampled on day 0 of AZD1222 vaccination. This clonotype was sampled from an adult in good health. CDR3 bases: TGTGCCAGCAGCTTAGATTTGGTACAGGGTCCCTATGGCTACACCTTC. As protein: CASSLDLVQGPYGYTF.